The clone carrying this T cell receptor (beta chain) was recorded at least ten times. The length of the CDR3 is 13 residues. V was pared by 6 bases and J by 6 bases, with 7 bases of the junction left unmatched. The sample is drawn from a study of neurological immune-mediated disorders. One entry per CDR3 protein, called by TCRdb with MiXCR from the 5' RACE reads. The table records roughly 17,000 distinct CDR3 sequences, 2% to 3% of them present only once. Sample: PBMCs. This TCR was sampled from a young woman with multiple sclerosis. This chain joins TRBV12-3 or TRBV12-4 and TRBJ2-7, with TRBD1 matching 8 bases. The CDR3 protein is CASSLGQASEQYF. CDR3 nucleotide sequence: TGTGCCAGCAGCCTGGGACAGGCTAGCGAGCAGTACTTC.